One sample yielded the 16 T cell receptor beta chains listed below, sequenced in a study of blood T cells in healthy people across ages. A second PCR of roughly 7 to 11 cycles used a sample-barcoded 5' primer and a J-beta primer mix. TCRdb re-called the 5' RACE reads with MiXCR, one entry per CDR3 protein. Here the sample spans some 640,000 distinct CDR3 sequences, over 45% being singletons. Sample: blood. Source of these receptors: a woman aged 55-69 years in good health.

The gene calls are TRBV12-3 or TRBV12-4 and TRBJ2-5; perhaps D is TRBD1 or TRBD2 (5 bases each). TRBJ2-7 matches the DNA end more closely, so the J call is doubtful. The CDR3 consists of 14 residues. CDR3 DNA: TGTGCCAGCAGTCCCGGGACCGTTCCCAACGAGCAGTACTTC. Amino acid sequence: CASSPGTVPNEQYF.

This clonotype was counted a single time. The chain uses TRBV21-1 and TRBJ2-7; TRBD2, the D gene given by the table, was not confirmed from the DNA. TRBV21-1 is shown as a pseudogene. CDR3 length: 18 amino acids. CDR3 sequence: CASSKSRRRLAENYEQYF. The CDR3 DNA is TGTGCCAGCAGCAAATCCCGGAGACGACTAGCGGAAAACTACGAGCAGTACTTC.

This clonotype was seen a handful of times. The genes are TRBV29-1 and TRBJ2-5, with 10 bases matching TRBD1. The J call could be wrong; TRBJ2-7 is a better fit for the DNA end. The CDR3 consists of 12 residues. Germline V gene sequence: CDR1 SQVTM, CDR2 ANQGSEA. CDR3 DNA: TGCAGCGCCGGACAGGGGGGGGCCGAGCAGTACTTC. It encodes CSAGQGGAEQYF.

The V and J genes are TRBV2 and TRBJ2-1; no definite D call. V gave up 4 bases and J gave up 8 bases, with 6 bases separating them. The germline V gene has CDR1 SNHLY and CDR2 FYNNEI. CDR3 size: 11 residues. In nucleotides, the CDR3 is TGTGCCAGCAGTGGGGTCTATGAGCAGTTCTTC. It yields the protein CASSGVYEQFF.

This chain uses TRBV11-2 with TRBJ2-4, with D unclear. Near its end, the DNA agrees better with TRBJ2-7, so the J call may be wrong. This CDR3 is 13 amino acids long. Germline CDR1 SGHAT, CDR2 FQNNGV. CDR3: CASSLVRVNEQYF. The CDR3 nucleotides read TGTGCCAGCAGCTTAGTTCGGGTAAACGAGCAGTACTTC.

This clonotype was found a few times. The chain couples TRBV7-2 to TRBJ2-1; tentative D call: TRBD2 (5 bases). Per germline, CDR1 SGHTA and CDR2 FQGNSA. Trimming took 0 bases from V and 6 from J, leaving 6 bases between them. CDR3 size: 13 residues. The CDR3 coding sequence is TGTGCCAGCAGCTTAGCGCGGGTCAATGAGCAGTTCTTC. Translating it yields CASSLARVNEQFF. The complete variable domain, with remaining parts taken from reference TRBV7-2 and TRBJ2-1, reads GAGVSQSPSNKVTEKGKDVELRCDPISGHTALYWYRQSLGQGLEFLIYFQGNSAPDKSGLPSDRFSAERTGGSVSTLTIQRTQQEDSAVYLCASSLARVNEQFFGPGTRLTVL.

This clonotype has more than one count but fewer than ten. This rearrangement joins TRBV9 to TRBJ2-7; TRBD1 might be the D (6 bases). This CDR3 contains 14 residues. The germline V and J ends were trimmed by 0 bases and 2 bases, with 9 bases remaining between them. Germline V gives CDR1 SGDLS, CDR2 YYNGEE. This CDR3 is CASSVGDKAYEQYF. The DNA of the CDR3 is TGTGCCAGCAGCGTAGGGGACAAGGCCTACGAGCAGTACTTC. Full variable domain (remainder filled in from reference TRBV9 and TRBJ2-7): DSGVTQTPKHLITATGQRVTLRCSPRSGDLSVYWYQQSLDQGLQFLIQYYNGEERAKGNILERFSAQQFPDLHSELNLSSLELGDSALYFCASSVGDKAYEQYFGPGTRLTVT.

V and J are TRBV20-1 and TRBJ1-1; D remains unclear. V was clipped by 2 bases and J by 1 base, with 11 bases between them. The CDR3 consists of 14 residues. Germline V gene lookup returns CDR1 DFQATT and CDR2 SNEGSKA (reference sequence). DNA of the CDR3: TGCAGTGCTAGACGGGCGGGAAAGAACACTGAAGCTTTCTTT. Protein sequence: CSARRAGKNTEAFF.

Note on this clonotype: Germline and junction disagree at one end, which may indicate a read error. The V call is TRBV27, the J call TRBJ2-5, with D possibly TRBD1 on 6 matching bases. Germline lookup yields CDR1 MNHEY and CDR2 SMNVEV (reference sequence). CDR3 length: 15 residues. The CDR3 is CAGSYGKGGGETQYF. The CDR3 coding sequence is TGTGCCGGCAGTTACGGGAAAGGGGGTGGAGAGACCCAGTACTTC.

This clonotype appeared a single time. CDR3 sequence: CASSPEWGTGEQYF. Written as DNA, the CDR3 is TGTGCCAGCAGTCCAGAGTGGGGGACTGGCGAGCAGTACTTC. This sequence joins TRBV28 and TRBJ2-5, with D tentatively TRBD2 (6 bases). The DNA end is a closer match to TRBJ2-7, so the J assignment may be wrong. The CDR3 totals 14 residues. The V gene's germline CDR1 is MDHEN and CDR2 SYDVKM.

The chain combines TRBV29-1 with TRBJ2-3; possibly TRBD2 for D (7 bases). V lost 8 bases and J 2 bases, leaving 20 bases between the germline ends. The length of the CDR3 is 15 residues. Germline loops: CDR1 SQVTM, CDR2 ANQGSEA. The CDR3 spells CSIAGARRPTDTQYF. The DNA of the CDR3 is TGCAGCATTGCGGGGGCCAGGCGCCCCACAGATACGCAGTATTTT.

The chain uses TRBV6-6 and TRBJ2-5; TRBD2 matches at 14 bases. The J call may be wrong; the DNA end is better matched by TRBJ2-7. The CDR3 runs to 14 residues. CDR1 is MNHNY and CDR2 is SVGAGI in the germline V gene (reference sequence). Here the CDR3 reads CASRRLAGGAEQYF. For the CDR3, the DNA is TGTGCCAGCAGAAGACTAGCGGGAGGGGCCGAGCAGTACTTC.

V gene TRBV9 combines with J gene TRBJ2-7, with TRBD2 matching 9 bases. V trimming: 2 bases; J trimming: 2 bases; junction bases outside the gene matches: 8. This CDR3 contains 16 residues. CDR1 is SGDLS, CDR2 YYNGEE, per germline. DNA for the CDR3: TGTGCCAGCAGCGTTACCGGGACTAGCAATCCCTACGAGCAGTACTTC. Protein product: CASSVTGTSNPYEQYF.

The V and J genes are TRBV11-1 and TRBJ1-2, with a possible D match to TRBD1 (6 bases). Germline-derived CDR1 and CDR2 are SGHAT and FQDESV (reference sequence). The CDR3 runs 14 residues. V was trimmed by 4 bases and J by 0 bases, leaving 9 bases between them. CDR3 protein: CASSSRTANYGYTF. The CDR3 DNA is TGTGCCAGCAGCTCACGGACAGCTAACTATGGCTACACCTTC.

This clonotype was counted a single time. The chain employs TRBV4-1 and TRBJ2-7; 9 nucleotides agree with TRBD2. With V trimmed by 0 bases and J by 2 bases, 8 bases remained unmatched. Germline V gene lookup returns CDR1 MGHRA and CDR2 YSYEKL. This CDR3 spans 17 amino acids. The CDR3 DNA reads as TGCGCCAGCAGCCAAGATTCGCGGACTAGCGCTACCTACGAGCAGTACTTC. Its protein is CASSQDSRTSATYEQYF.

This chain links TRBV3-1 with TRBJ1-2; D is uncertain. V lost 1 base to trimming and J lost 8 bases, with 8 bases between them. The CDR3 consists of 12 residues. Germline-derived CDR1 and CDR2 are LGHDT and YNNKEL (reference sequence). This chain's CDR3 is CASSQVARGYTF. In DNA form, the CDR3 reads TGTGCCAGCAGCCAAGTTGCCAGAGGCTACACCTTC.